The 16 T cell receptor beta chains in this list originate from one sample, sequenced in a study of CD8 T cells in ankylosing spondylitis. Antigen specificity for these receptors is unknown. Whole-study findings and limits: It appeared that ankylosing spondylitis blood was characterized by a TCR beta motif of several highly homologous variants.

TCRdb ran MiXCR on the 5' RACE reads and lists one entry per CDR3 protein. The sample shows 350,000 to 450,000 distinct CDR3 sequences, 20% to 30% of them seen only once. The material sequenced was blood, either unsorted or a sorted T cell fraction (not recorded which). The receptor source for this set is a male donor with ankylosing spondylitis.

The rearrangement links TRBV9 to TRBJ2-3; no reliable D call. This CDR3 is 13 amino acids long. The germline V gene has CDR1 SGDLS and CDR2 YYNGEE. Trimming left V 5 bases short and J 2 bases short, with 9 bases between. CDR3 bases: TGTGCCAGCAGTCAGACTGTCACAGATACGCAGTATTTT. Its translation: CASSQTVTDTQYF.

This clonotype was counted a few times. The chain carries TRBV5-1 and TRBJ2-1; 8 bases line up with TRBD2. The CDR3 has 15 residues. CDR1 is SGHRS and CDR2 is YFSETQ in the germline V gene. Trimming cost V 3 bases and J 6 bases; bases outside gene matches: 8. The CDR3 DNA reads as TGCGCCAGCAGCTGGGGGTGGACTAGCCCCAATGAGCAGTTCTTC. As protein: CASSWGWTSPNEQFF.

This clonotype was counted between two and nine times. CDR3 in amino acids: CASSLEGSLVNEQFF. CDR3 bases: TGTGCCAGCAGCTTAGAGGGCTCCCTGGTGAATGAGCAGTTCTTC. The rearrangement joins TRBV7-2 to TRBJ2-1; D unclear. Germline loops: CDR1 SGHTA, CDR2 FQGNSA. The CDR3 contains 15 residues. The V gene lost 1 base and the J gene lost 7 bases, with 14 bases spanning the gap.

The rearrangement joins TRBV11-3 to TRBJ1-2, with 7 bases lining up with TRBD1. Germline assignment: CDR1 SGHNT and CDR2 YENEEA. The CDR3 totals 13 residues. The junction had 2 bases not matched to a gene; V was cut back by 5 bases and J by 2 bases. CDR3: CASSTGANYGYTF. The CDR3 bases are TGTGCCAGCAGCACAGGGGCCAACTATGGCTACACCTTC.

This chain connects TRBV6-1 to TRBJ1-6; no firm D call. V lost 7 bases and J lost 4, with 14 bases in between. Per the germline V gene, CDR1 is MNHNS and CDR2 is SASEGT. The CDR3 runs 15 residues. In DNA form, the CDR3 reads TGTGCCAGCACCCTGGGAGGGAGATATAATTCACCCCTCCACTTT. Residues: CASTLGGRYNSPLHF.

The chain joins TRBV6-1 to TRBJ2-2, with D hard to call. The V end was cut by 6 bases, the J end by 5 bases, with 13 bases between. The germline V gene encodes CDR1 MNHNS and CDR2 SASEGT. The CDR3 extends over 14 amino acids. CDR3 protein: CASSPQPQTGELFF. The CDR3 coding sequence is TGTGCCAGCAGCCCCCAGCCCCAGACCGGGGAGCTGTTTTTT.

This chain joins TRBV2 and TRBJ2-7; 7 nucleotides line up with TRBD2. This CDR3 is 11 amino acids long. V trimming: 8 bases; J trimming: 3 bases; junction bases outside the gene matches: 1. Germline V gene data show CDR1 as SNHLY and CDR2 as FYNNEI. The CDR3 nucleotides read TGTGCCAGCGGGAGGGACTACGAGCAGTACTTC. Amino acid sequence: CASGRDYEQYF.

This clonotype came up a few times. The chain employs TRBV3-1 and TRBJ2-2, with D unresolved. V was trimmed by 3 bases and J by 4 bases, leaving 6 bases between them. Germline CDR1 and CDR2: LGHDT and YNNKEL (reference sequence). The CDR3 loop spans 13 amino acids. The DNA of the CDR3 is TGTGCCAGCAGCCAGGATTCCACCGGGGAGCTGTTTTTT. It translates to CASSQDSTGELFF.

Details on this clonotype: One junction end does not reproduce the germline sequence, and a read error may be involved. The chain carries TRBV6-4 and TRBJ2-1; 9 bases map to TRBD2. CDR3 size: 19 residues. Germline loops: CDR1 MRHNA, CDR2 SNTAGT. CDR3 loop: CACSFKGATLAGTDNEQFF. The CDR3 DNA sequence: TGTGCCTGCAGTTTTAAGGGGGCCACTCTAGCGGGGACTGACAATGAGCAGTTCTTC.

This clonotype turned up a few times. The gene calls are TRBV20-1 and TRBJ2-5, with D uncertain. The germline V gene encodes CDR1 DFQATT and CDR2 SNEGSKA (reference sequence). V was shortened by 6 bases and J by 2 bases, with 13 bases between the two germline ends. The CDR3 is made up of 13 amino acids. As DNA, the CDR3 is TGCAGTGCACGGCCTACTGTACAAGAGACCCAGTACTTC. Amino acid sequence: CSARPTVQETQYF.

This chain uses TRBV20-1 with TRBJ2-3, with 14 bases matching TRBD2. In germline, CDR1 is DFQATT, CDR2 SNEGSKA (reference sequence). This CDR3 contains 18 residues. V lost 0 bases and J lost 3; bases outside the gene matches: 8. CDR3 DNA: TGCAGTGCTAGAGAGACTAGCGGGAGGGCCAGTATAACAGATACGCAGTATTTT. Its protein product is CSARETSGRASITDTQYF.

The chain employs TRBV2 and TRBJ1-5; no firm D call. V dropped 1 base and J dropped 6 bases, with 7 bases sitting between them. There are 13 residues in the CDR3. Germline assignment: CDR1 SNHLY and CDR2 FYNNEI. CDR3 DNA sequence: TGTGCCAGCAGTGAAGAGGCATTTCAGCCCCAGCATTTT. Protein sequence: CASSEEAFQPQHF.

This clonotype was found a few times. CDR3 in DNA: TGTGCCAGCAGCCGGGGACGGACGAACACCGGGGAGCTGTTTTTT. Translation gives CASSRGRTNTGELFF. V is TRBV7-2 and J is TRBJ2-2; the D gene could be TRBD1 or TRBD2 (5 bases each). This CDR3 region has 15 residues. Trimming pared 5 bases from V and 0 bases from J, leaving 10 bases between. The germline V gene encodes CDR1 SGHTA and CDR2 FQGNSA.

The CDR3 spells CASSYGDRANYGYTF. Written as DNA, the CDR3 is TGTGCCAGCAGCTATGGGGACAGGGCTAACTATGGCTACACCTTC. The V and J genes are TRBV7-9 and TRBJ1-2; 9 nucleotides line up with TRBD1. This CDR3 has 15 residues. V was clipped by 4 bases and J by 0 bases; unmatched bases: 3. CDR1 and CDR2 (germline): SEHNR, FQNEAQ (reference sequence). Using reference TRBV7-9 and TRBJ1-2 for the parts outside the CDR3, the full variable domain is DTGVSQNPRHKITKRGQNVTFRCDPISEHNRLYWYRQTLGQGPEFLTYFQNEAQLEKSRLLSDRFSAERPKGSFSTLEIQRTEQGDSAMYLCASSYGDRANYGYTFGSGTRLTVV.

This clonotype has a handful of counts. V usage is TRBV9 and J usage is TRBJ2-5; 9 positions agree with TRBD1. V was clipped by 2 bases and J by 1 base; unmatched bases: 0. From germline, CDR1 is SGDLS and CDR2 YYNGEE. The CDR3 spans 14 residues. For the CDR3, the DNA is TGTGCCAGCAGCGTGGGACAGGGCCAAGAGACCCAGTACTTC. Amino acid sequence: CASSVGQGQETQYF.

CDR3 coding DNA: TGCGCCAGCAGCCCCGACAGGGTGGGCTATGGCTACACCTTC. Its protein is CASSPDRVGYGYTF. This chain joins TRBV5-1 and TRBJ1-2, with 7 bases identical to TRBD1. The CDR3 is 14 residues long. Germline values: CDR1 SGHRS, CDR2 YFSETQ. Trimming at V came to 4 bases and at J to 4 bases, leaving 7 bases not matched to a gene.